This section outlines one TCR beta chain sequence together with its context. No antigen is known for it. One end of the junction fails to match germline, which may point to a read error. The data belong to a study of molecular identifiers for immune sequencing clone quantification. Across the whole study: Replicates partitioned RNA from approximately 20,000 or 98,000 naive CD8 cells into five parts, sequencing four.

Preparation methods for the bulk TCR libraries were those previously described, with listed TCR primers. TCRdb re-called the PCR reads through MiXCR, storing one row per CDR3 protein. The sample lists about 640,000 distinct CDR3 sequences; just under 20% were seen once. Germline V gene sequence: CDR1 SGHDT, CDR2 YYEEEE. This CDR3 is 13 amino acids long. A CD8+CD4-CCR7+CD45RA+ gate was used to sort naive CD8 T cells. Study results and limitations: Whereas naive cells kept under 1% of molecules in clones above 20 RNA copies, such clones held over 99% in effectors.

The source is a human donor in good health. Some libraries in this study had Jurkat cell RNA spiked in. This chain links TRBV5-6 with TRBJ2-7; TRBD1 matches 7 bases. Specimen: naive CD8+ T cells from blood, with Jurkat cell RNA spiked in. Subset noted: FACS-sorted CD8+CD4-CCR7+CD45RA+ naive T cells. The CDR3 region has the DNA TGTGCCGGCAGCTTCGGGACAGCCCACGAGCAGTACTTC. Its protein is CAGSFGTAHEQYF.